This TCR beta chain was found in a study of blood T cell repertoires in COVID-19. At the level of the study: Samples came from the United States, Italy and Spain, spanning acute and convalescent COVID-19. T cells, B-cell-depleted T cells, or PBMCs supplied cDNA or gDNA.

In the source study's methods: The assay estimated nucleated cells by amplifying reference gene primers. Sequencing used immunoSEQ multiplex PCR; TCRdb keeps in-frame clones, though not all of them. That table supplies the V and J calls and clone size; D and trimming were determined from the DNA. Altogether 180,000 or so clones are present, about 85% being singletons, with the ten largest covering 0.99%. The germline V and J ends were trimmed by 4 bases and 4 bases, with 14 bases remaining between them. The V gene's germline CDR1 is SGHRS and CDR2 YFSETQ. The CDR3 length is 14 residues. V usage is TRBV5-1 and J usage is TRBJ2-5, with D possibly matching TRBD1 (6 bases). The receptor was derived from a young man with acute or convalescent COVID-19. The sequenced sample consisted of peripheral blood. The CDR3 DNA reads as TGCGCCAGCAGCCCGGGACATCCTGGAGAGACCCAGTACTTC. Amino acid sequence: CASSPGHPGETQYF.